This record concerns one T cell receptor beta chain sequence. The CDR3 extends over 15 amino acids. CDR1 MNHNS and CDR2 SASEGT come from the germline V gene. The germline V and J ends were trimmed by 3 bases and 1 base, with 12 bases remaining between them. The data belong to a study of OX40 agonist ivuxolimab in advanced cancers. The protocol was immunoSEQ multiplex PCR, while the TCRdb copy is restricted to in-frame clones and leaves out a portion. The table lists roughly 46,000 clones, just over 85% of them singletons. This chain uses TRBV6-1 with TRBJ1-1; D perhaps matches TRBD1 (5 bases). The receptor comes from an adult with an advanced solid tumor such as melanoma, head and neck, liver or kidney cancer. This specimen consisted of CD4+ or CD8+ T cells sorted from blood, obtained in a trial of the OX40 agonist ivuxolimab. CDR3 loop: CASSEPTGGNTEAFF. The DNA for the CDR3 is TGTGCCAGCAGTGAGCCCACCGGGGGGAACACTGAAGCTTTCTTT.